This paragraph reports one TCR beta chain. Generated by immunoSEQ multiplex PCR, the TCRdb table keeps only in-frame clones and is missing some. The sample shows roughly 120,000 clones, 70% to 90% of them seen only once. This sample was included in a study of blood T cell repertoires in COVID-19. V shed 4 bases and J shed 3 bases, with 23 bases lying between them. This CDR3 has 18 amino acids. The germline gives CDR1 SEHNR, CDR2 FQNEAQ (reference sequence). The sequenced sample was peripheral blood. The chain carries TRBV7-9 and TRBJ2-3; the D gene is possibly TRBD1 (6 bases). This TCR was sampled from a man aged 25-45 years with acute or convalescent COVID-19. The CDR3 reads CASSSRVWAGAGTDTQYF. CDR3 nucleotides: TGTGCCAGCAGCTCAAGGGTTTGGGCAGGGGCAGGAACAGATACGCAGTATTTT.